These 7 T cell receptor beta chains originate from one sample sequenced in a study of Graves' ophthalmopathy and Graves' hyperthyroidism. RNA transcripts were the template, and TCR beta CDR3 regions were amplified from them. Second-round multiplex PCR came after first-round RT-PCR with HTBI primers. TCRdb re-derived calls from the multiplex PCR reads in MiXCR, one entry per CDR3 protein. Of about 390,000 distinct CDR3 sequences listed, 15% to 19% were seen once; the top ten hold roughly 7%. Source material: peripheral blood. The receptors derive from a woman aged 18-30 years with stable Graves' hyperthyroidism.

This clonotype has ten or more counts. V and J are TRBV7-3 and TRBJ2-5; D remains unclear. Trimming stripped 6 bases from V and 4 bases from J, with 6 bases between. Germline assignment: CDR1 SGHTA and CDR2 FQGTGA. CDR3 length equals 11 residues. The CDR3 nucleotides are TGTGCCAGCAGTTCACTAGAGACCCAGTACTTC. Translation: CASSSLETQYF.

This clonotype appeared many times. The chain is built from TRBV28 and TRBJ2-7, with D tentatively TRBD1 (5 bases). The V end lost 3 bases, the J end lost 6 bases, and 18 bases lay between the germline ends. CDR1 and CDR2 from the germline V gene are MDHEN and SYDVKM. The CDR3 runs 15 residues. The CDR3 nucleotides are TGTGCCAGCAGTTTGATAACCGCCAGGGTTAGCGAGCAGTACTTC. It is translated as CASSLITARVSEQYF.

At least ten counts were recorded for this clonotype. The chain uses TRBV7-2 and TRBJ1-1; D gene unclear. CDR1 and CDR2 (germline): SGHTA, FQGNSA. The V end was cut by 5 bases, the J end by 4 bases, with 11 bases between. This CDR3 region has 13 residues. CDR3 region: CASSPDLFTEAFF. The DNA for the CDR3 is TGTGCCAGCAGCCCAGACCTGTTCACTGAAGCTTTCTTT.

This clonotype came up many times. The chain combines TRBV12-3 or TRBV12-4 with TRBJ2-7, with 10 positions matching TRBD2. This CDR3 is built from 15 residues. Trimming cost V 6 bases and J 3 bases; bases outside gene matches: 8. The CDR3 DNA reads TGTGCCAGCAGCGGAGGACTAGCGGATTACTACGAGCAGTACTTC. This translates into CASSGGLADYYEQYF.

Remarks on this clonotype: This CDR3 is missing its conserved last phenylalanine or tryptophan, likely due to a read error. The rearrangement uses TRBV6-1 and TRBJ1-5; possibly TRBD1 for D (5 bases). The CDR3 consists of 14 residues. Trimming pared 4 bases from V and 4 bases from J, leaving 11 bases between. Germline lookup yields CDR1 MNHNS and CDR2 SASEGT. The CDR3 DNA follows: TGTGCCAGCAGTGGTACAGGAGCTAATCAGCCCCAGCATTTG. Translating gives CASSGTGANQPQHL.

This clonotype appeared many times. The V call is TRBV11-2, the J call TRBJ2-5; D is unclear. Trimming took 3 bases from V and 5 from J, leaving 13 bases between them. This CDR3 has 14 amino acids. Germline V gene lookup returns CDR1 SGHAT and CDR2 FQNNGV. The DNA for the CDR3 is TGTGCCAGCAGCTTCGACCAATTCCGGGAGACCCAGTACTTC. Translated, it gives CASSFDQFRETQYF.

This clonotype was counted ten times or more. Here the CDR3 DNA reads TGTGCCAGCAGTTACTCCGGACTCAGCTCCTACGAGCAGTACTTC. Protein: CASSYSGLSSYEQYF. The rearrangement uses TRBV6-5 and TRBJ2-7, with TRBD2 as a possible D gene (5 bases). V lost 0 bases and J 0 bases, leaving 9 bases between the germline ends. The length of the CDR3 is 15 residues. Germline CDR1 reads MNHEY; CDR2 reads SVGAGI.